Listed here are 6 T cell receptor beta chains from one sample, sequenced in a study of blood T cell repertoires in COVID-19. Some clones are missing from TCRdb's copy, which holds only in-frame ones; the method was immunoSEQ multiplex PCR. The sample consists of 200,000 to 300,000 clones, approximately 85% of them appearing once. The sequencing input was peripheral blood. The receptor set was obtained from a woman aged 80 or older with COVID-19, enrolled during active disease.

This chain uses TRBV23-1 with TRBJ1-1; no clear D. TRBV23-1 is treated as an ORF (open reading frame) with a function not yet certain. Between the trimmed V and J ends, which lost 2 bases and 0 bases, there was a span of 16 bases. The CDR3 is 17 residues long. In nucleotides, the CDR3 is TGCGCCAGCAGTCAACAGAAGAACCGTTCCATGAACACTGAAGCTTTCTTT. Translating it yields CASSQQKNRSMNTEAFF.

The chain links TRBV5-5 to TRBJ1-2, with D perhaps matching TRBD1 (5 bases). CDR3 length: 15 residues. Per germline, CDR1 SGHKS and CDR2 YYEKEE (reference sequence). V was trimmed by 4 bases and J by 4 bases, leaving 17 bases between them. CDR3 nucleotide sequence: TGTGCCAGCAGCCGGGAGGTAGACAGTCGCTATGGCTACACCTTC. It is translated as CASSREVDSRYGYTF.

This clone was recorded a few times. The chain has TRBV19 and TRBJ2-1, with 9 nucleotides matching TRBD2. V lost 3 bases, J lost 0 bases, and 18 bases stayed unmatched. This CDR3 has 21 residues. In germline, CDR1 is LNHDA, CDR2 SQIVND (reference sequence). The CDR3 DNA reads TGTGCCAGTAGTATGTTGGGTACCAAGATAGCGGGGGCGAGCTCCTACAATGAGCAGTTCTTC. This gives the protein CASSMLGTKIAGASSYNEQFF.

The rearrangement links TRBV2 to TRBJ2-3, with D maybe TRBD2 (6 bases). This CDR3 is 13 amino acids long. The V gene's germline CDR1 is SNHLY and CDR2 FYNNEI. V was clipped by 8 bases and J by 4 bases, with 13 bases between them. The CDR3 protein is CASVRVAADTQYF. DNA of the CDR3: TGTGCCAGCGTTCGTGTAGCGGCAGATACGCAGTATTTT.

The chain carries TRBV28 and TRBJ1-5; TRBD1 is a possible D gene (5 bases). Germline V gene data show CDR1 as MDHEN and CDR2 as SYDVKM. The CDR3 spans 13 residues. V lost 6 bases and J lost 2, with 8 bases in between. The CDR3 reads CASRGLGNQPQHF. CDR3 in DNA: TGTGCCAGCAGGGGGCTGGGCAATCAGCCCCAGCATTTT.

This chain links TRBV7-2 with TRBJ2-5; weak D call: TRBD2 (6 bases). Germline lookup yields CDR1 SGHTA and CDR2 FQGNSA. This CDR3 comprises 11 residues. Trimming shortened V by 5 bases and J by 14 bases, and 15 bases separated the two germline ends. In DNA form, the CDR3 reads TGTGCCAGCAGCCCTCAGCGGGCGCTATACTTC. This codes for CASSPQRALYF.